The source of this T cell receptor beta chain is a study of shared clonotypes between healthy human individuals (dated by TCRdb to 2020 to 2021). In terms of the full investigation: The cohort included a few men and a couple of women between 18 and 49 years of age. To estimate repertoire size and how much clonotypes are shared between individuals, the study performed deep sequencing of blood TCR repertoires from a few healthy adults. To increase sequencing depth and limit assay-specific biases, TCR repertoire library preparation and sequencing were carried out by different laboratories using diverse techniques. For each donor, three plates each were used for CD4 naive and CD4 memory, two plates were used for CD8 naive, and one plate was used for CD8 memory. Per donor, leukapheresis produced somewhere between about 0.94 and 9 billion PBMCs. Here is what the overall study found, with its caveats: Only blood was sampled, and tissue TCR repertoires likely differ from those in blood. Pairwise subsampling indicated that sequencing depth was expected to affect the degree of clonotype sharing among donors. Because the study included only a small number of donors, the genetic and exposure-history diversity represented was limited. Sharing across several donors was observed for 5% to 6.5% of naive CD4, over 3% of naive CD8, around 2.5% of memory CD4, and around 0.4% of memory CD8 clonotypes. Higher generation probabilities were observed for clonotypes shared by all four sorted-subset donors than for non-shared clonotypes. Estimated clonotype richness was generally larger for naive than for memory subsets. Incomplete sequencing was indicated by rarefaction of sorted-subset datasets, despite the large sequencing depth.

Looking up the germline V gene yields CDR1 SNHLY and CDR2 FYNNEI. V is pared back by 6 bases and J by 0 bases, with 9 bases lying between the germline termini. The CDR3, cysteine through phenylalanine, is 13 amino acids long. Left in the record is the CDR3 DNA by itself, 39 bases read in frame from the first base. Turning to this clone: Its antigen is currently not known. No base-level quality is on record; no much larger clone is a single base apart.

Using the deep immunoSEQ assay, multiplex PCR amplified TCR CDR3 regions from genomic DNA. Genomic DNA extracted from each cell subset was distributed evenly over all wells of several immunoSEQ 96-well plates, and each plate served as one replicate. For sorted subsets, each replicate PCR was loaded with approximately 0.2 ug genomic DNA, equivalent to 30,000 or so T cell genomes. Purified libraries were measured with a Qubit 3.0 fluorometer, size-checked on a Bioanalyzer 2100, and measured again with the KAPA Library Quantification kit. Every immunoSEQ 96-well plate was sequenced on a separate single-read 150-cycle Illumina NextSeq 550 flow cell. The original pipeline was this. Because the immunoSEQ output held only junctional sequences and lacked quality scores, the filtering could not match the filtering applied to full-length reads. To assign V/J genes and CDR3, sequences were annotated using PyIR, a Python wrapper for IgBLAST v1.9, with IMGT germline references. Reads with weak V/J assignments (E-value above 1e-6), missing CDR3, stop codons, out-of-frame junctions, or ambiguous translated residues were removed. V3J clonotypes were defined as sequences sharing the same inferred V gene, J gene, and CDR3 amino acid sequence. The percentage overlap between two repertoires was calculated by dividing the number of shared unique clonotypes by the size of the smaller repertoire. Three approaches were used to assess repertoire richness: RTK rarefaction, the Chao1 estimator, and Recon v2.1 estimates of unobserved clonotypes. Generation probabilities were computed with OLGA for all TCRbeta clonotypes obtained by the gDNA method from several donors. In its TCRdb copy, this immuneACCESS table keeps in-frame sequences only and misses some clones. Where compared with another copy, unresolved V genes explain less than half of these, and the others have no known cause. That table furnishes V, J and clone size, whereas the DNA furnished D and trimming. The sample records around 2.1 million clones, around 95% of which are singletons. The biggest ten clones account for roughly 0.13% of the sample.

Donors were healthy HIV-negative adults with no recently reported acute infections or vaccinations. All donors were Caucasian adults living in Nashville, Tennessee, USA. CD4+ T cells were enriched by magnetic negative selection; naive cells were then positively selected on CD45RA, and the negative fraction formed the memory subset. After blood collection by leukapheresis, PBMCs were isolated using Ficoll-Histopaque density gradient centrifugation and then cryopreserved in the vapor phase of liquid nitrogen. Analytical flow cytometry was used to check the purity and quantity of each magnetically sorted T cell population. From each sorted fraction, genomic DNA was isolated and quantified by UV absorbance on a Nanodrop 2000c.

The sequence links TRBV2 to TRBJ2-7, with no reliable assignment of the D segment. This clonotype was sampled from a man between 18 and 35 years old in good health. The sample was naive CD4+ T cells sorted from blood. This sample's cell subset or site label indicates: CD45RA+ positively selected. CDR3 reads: CASRPGPSYEQYF. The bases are TGTGCCAGCAGACCGGGTCCCTCCTACGAGCAGTACTTC.